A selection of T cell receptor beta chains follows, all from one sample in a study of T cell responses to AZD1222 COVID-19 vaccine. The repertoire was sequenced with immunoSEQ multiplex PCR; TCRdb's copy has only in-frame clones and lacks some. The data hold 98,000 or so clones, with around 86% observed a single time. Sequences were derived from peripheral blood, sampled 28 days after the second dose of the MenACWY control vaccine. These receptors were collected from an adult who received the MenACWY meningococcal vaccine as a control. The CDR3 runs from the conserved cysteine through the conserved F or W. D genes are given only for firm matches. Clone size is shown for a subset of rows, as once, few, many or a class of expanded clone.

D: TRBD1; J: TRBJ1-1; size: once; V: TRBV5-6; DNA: TGTGCCAGCAGCTTGGGACAGGGTACCATGAACACTGAAGCTTTCTTT; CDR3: CASSLGQGTMNTEAFF
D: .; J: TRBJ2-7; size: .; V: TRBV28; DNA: TGTGCCAGCAGTGGGGTGCCGCTGGGCTACGAGCAGTACTTC; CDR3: CASSGVPLGYEQYF
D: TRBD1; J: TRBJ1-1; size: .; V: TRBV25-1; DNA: TGTGCCAGCGGGACAGGGGGGATCAGGAACACTGAAGCTTTCTTT; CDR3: CASGTGGIRNTEAFF
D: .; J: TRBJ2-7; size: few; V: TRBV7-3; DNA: TGTGCCAGCAGCCGCGACAGGACCTACGAGCAGTACTTC; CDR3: CASSRDRTYEQYF
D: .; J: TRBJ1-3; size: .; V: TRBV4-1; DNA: TGCGCCAGCAGCCAAGAGCGTAATTCTGGAAACACCATATATTTT; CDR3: CASSQERNSGNTIYF
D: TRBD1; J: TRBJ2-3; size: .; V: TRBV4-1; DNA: TGCGCCAGCAGCCATCCCCGTTCCGGGACAGGGAGAATAGATACGCAGTATTTT; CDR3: CASSHPRSGTGRIDTQYF
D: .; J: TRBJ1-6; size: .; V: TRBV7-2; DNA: TGTGCCAGCAGCTACGGGACACTTTATAATTCACCCCTCCACTTT; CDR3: CASSYGTLYNSPLHF
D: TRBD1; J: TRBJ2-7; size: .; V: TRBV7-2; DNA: TGTGCCAGCAGTTCAGGCCCGGGACAGCTACGAGAGCAGTACTTC; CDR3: CASSSGPGQLREQYF
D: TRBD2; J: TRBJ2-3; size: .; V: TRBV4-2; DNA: TGTGCCAGCAGAGCCCGGGGGGCTAGCGGGGGGGCAACAGATACGCAGTATTTT; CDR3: CASRARGASGGATDTQYF
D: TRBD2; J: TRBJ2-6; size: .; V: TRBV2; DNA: TGTGCCAGCAGTCGGGAGGGCCCCTACTCTGGGGCCAACGTCCTGACTTTC; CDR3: CASSREGPYSGANVLTF
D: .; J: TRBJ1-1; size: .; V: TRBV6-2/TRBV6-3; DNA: TGTGCCAGCAGTTACCCACAACGGCGGAACACTGAAGCTTTCTTT; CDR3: CASSYPQRRNTEAFF
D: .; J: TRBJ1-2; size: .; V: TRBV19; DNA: TGTGCCAGTAGTCAGGCTAGCGGTTCTTTTGGCTATGGCTACACCTTC; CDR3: CASSQASGSFGYGYTF
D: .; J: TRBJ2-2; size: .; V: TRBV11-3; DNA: TGTGCCAGCAGCTTCTCGGGGGGCGGGACCGGGGAGCTGTTTTTT; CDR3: CASSFSGGGTGELFF
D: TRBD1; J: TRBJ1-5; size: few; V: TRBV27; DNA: TGTGCCAGCAGTCACATGATTACGTCCGGACAGGGGCGAACTAATCAGCCCCAGCATTTT; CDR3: CASSHMITSGQGRTNQPQHF
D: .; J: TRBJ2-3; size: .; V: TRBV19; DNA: TGTGCCAGTAGTATTGTCCAGACGGGAGATACGCAGTATTTT; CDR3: CASSIVQTGDTQYF
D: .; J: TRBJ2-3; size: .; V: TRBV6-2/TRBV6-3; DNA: TGTGCCAGCAGTTACTCGCAGCGGTCCACAGATACGCAGTATTTT; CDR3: CASSYSQRSTDTQYF
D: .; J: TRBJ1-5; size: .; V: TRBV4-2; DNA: TGTGCCAGCAGCCAAGATAGAGATCAGCCCCAGCATTTT; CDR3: CASSQDRDQPQHF
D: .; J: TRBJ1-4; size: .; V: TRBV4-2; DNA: TGTGCCAGCAGCAGCCGGGCCCGGAAGAACGAACTGTTTTTT; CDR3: CASSSRARKNELFF
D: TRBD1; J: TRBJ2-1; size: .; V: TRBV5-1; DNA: TGCGCCAGCAGCTTGGGGGACAGTCCCTACAATGAGCAGTTCTTC; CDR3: CASSLGDSPYNEQFF
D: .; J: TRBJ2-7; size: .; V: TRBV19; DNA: TGTGCCAGTACCCCCTCACGAGGACAGAGAAGCTCCTACGAGCAGTACTTC; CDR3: CASTPSRGQRSSYEQYF
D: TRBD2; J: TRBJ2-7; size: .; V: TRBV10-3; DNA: TGTGCCATTAGATTAGCGGGGGGCTACGAGCAGTACTTC; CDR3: CAIRLAGGYEQYF
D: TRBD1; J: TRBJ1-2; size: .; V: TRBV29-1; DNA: TGCAGCGCCGGACAGGGCGTTGACTATGGCTACACCTTC; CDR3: CSAGQGVDYGYTF
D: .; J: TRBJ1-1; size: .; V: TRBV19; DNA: TGTGCCAGTAGTACAGGGCCTACGGGTTTCTTT; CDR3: CASSTGPTGFF
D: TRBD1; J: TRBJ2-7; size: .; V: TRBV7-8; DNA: TGTGCCAGCAGCTTAATAGGCTCGGGACAGGCCTACGAGCAGTACTTC; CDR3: CASSLIGSGQAYEQYF
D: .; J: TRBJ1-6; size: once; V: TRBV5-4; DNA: TGTGCCAGCAGCCCGGGGGGCCCCCAGGGGTCTAATTCACCCCTCCACTTT; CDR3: CASSPGGPQGSNSPLHF
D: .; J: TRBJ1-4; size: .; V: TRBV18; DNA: TGTGCCAGCTCATCGGAGAATGAAAAACTGTTTTTT; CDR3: CASSSENEKLFF
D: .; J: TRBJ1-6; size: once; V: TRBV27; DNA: TGTGCCAGCAGTTGGGAGGGTTTAAATTCACCCCTCCACTTT; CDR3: CASSWEGLNSPLHF
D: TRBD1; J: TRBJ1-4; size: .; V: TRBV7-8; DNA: TGTGCCAGCAGCGCAATACAGGGGGCGTCTGAAAAACTGTTTTTT; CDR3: CASSAIQGASEKLFF
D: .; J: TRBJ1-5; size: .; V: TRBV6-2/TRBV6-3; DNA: TGTGCCAGCAGTTCCGGGGGGGTACAGCCCCAGCATTTT; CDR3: CASSSGGVQPQHF
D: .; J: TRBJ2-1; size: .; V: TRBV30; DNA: TGTGCCTGGAGTCCAATGACCTACAATGAGCAGTTCTTC; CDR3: CAWSPMTYNEQFF
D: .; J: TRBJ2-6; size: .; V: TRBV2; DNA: TGTGCCAGCAGCAGGGGAATTGGTGGGGCCAACGTCCTGACTTTC; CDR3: CASSRGIGGANVLTF
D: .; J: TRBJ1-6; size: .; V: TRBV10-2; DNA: TGCGCCAGCAGTGAACGCTTACCTTCACCCCTCCACTTT; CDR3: CASSERLPSPLHF
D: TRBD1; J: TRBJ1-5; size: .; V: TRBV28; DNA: TGTGCCAGCAGTTATATGGGGGACAGGGGGAGTCAGCCCCAGCATTTT; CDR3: CASSYMGDRGSQPQHF
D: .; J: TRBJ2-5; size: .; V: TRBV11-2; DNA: TGTGCCAGCAGCTTAGGGACAAACTACCGAGAGACCCAGTACTTC; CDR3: CASSLGTNYRETQYF
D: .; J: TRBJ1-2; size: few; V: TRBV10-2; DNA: TGCGCCAGCAGTCCAACCCGCGATGGCTACACCTTC; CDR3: CASSPTRDGYTF
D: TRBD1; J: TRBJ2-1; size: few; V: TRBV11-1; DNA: TGTGCCAGCAGGGCGGACAGGGGCCGAGGTGAGCAGTTCTTC; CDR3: CASRADRGRGEQFF
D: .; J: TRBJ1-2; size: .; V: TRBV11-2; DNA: TGTGCCAGCAGCAAGGAGGAGGATGGCTACACCTTC; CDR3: CASSKEEDGYTF